This entry concerns a single TCR beta chain. One end of the junction is discordant with germline, which a read error may explain. A second about 6 to 12 cycle PCR used barcoded and J-beta primers. MiXCR, run by TCRdb on the 5' RACE reads, gives a single entry per CDR3 protein. Here the sample spans 380,000 or so distinct CDR3 sequences, approximately 52% being singletons. The V gene's germline CDR1 is SEHNR and CDR2 FQNEAQ (reference sequence). The CDR3 length is 14 residues. The sample is drawn from a study of blood T cells in healthy people across ages. Specimen: blood. V is TRBV7-9 and J is TRBJ2-7; D possibly corresponds to TRBD1 (6 bases). The TCR comes from a man aged 55 to 70 in good health. This CDR3 is CTSSRGQSAYEQYF. The CDR3 DNA follows: TGTACCAGCAGCCGCGGACAGTCCGCCTACGAGCAGTACTTC.